A selection of T cell receptor beta chains follows, all from one sample in a study of blood T cells in healthy people across ages. MiXCR, run by TCRdb on the 5' RACE reads, gives a single entry per CDR3 protein. The sample shows almost 800,000 distinct CDR3 sequences, 55% to 70% of them seen only once. The sequenced sample was blood. These receptors came from a man aged 25 to 45 in good health. Each CDR3 is given with its conserved first and last residue. A D gene is named only where the DNA matches it firmly. The size of a clone is reported for some rows only, either as once, few or many, or as a class for expanded clones.

size,D,V,J,DNA,CDR3
-,-,TRBV29-1,TRBJ1-1,TGCAGCGTTGAAGAGGCTACTGAAGCTTTCTTT,CSVEEATEAFF
few,TRBD2,TRBV2,TRBJ2-7,TGTGCCAGCAGTGACGGACTAGTTAGGAACTACGAGCAGTACTTC,CASSDGLVRNYEQYF
once,-,TRBV7-8,TRBJ2-1,TGTGCCAGCAGCCGAACATTCAGACAGGATGAGCAGTTCTTC,CASSRTFRQDEQFF
-,-,TRBV27,TRBJ1-1,TGTGCCAGCAGTTTTCGGCCGGGGCTCGGCACTGAAGCTTTCTTT,CASSFRPGLGTEAFF
-,-,TRBV4-2,TRBJ2-3,TGTGCCAGCAGCCAAGAGGATTTCCTCGAGTATACGCAGTATTTT,CASSQEDFLEYTQYF
-,-,TRBV7-9,TRBJ2-3,TGTGCCAGCAGCGTTCGACAGAGCACAGATACGCAGTATTTT,CASSVRQSTDTQYF
-,TRBD1,TRBV7-2,TRBJ2-7,TGTGCCAGCAGCTCGGGACAGGGGTCAAGCAATGAGCAGTACTTC,CASSSGQGSSNEQYF
-,-,TRBV29-1,TRBJ2-5,TGCAGCGGACGACCCTTGGGAGAGACCCAGTACTTC,CSGRPLGETQYF
once,-,TRBV13,TRBJ2-1,TGTGCCAGCAACTTAAACACATACAATGAGCAGTTCTTC,CASNLNTYNEQFF
-,-,TRBV29-1,TRBJ2-1,TGCAGTGTTGAGGGTCAGAGTGGGGCTATCTACAATGAGCAGTTCTTC,CSVEGQSGAIYNEQFF
-,-,TRBV6-6,TRBJ2-1,TGTGCCAGCCGATTAAACGATGAGCAGTTCTTC,CASRLNDEQFF
-,-,TRBV7-2,TRBJ2-4,TGTGCCAGCAGCCGACCGGATAAAGCGGGACACAACATTCAGTACTTC,CASSRPDKAGHNIQYF
-,-,TRBV6-5,TRBJ1-2,TGTGCCAGCAGCTCACGGGAGGCAACAGGGCGAGGCTACACCTTC,CASSSREATGRGYTF
-,TRBD1,TRBV2,TRBJ2-6,TGTGCCAGCAGCTATACAGGGGACTCTGGGGCCAACGTCCTGACTTTC,CASSYTGDSGANVLTF
few,TRBD1,TRBV28,TRBJ2-4,TGTGCCAGCAGTTTCATGGACAGGGAGGAATATAGAAACATTCAGTACTTC,CASSFMDREEYRNIQYF
-,-,TRBV12-3/TRBV12-4,TRBJ1-5,TGTGCCAGCAGTTTAGGGGGTTGGGATCAGCCCCAGCATTTT,CASSLGGWDQPQHF
-,-,TRBV25-1,TRBJ2-7,TGTGCCAGCAGTGAACCCCAAGGGCGGGAGCAGTACTTC,CASSEPQGREQYF
-,-,TRBV12-3/TRBV12-4,TRBJ1-5,TGTGCCAGCAGCTTCAGGGGTCGGCAGCCCCAGCATTTT,CASSFRGRQPQHF
-,-,TRBV20-1,TRBJ2-5,TGCAGTGCTAGTGGGACCCGGCGCGGAGAGACCCAGTACTTC,CSASGTRRGETQYF
-,-,TRBV12-3/TRBV12-4,TRBJ1-4,TGTGCCAGCAGTGTACAAGGAACTAATGAAAAACTGTTTTTT,CASSVQGTNEKLFF
-,TRBD1,TRBV20-1,TRBJ1-2,TGCAGTGCGCCAAGGACAGGGGGACCTAACTATGGCTACACCTTC,CSAPRTGGPNYGYTF
-,-,TRBV4-2,TRBJ1-4,TGTGCCAGCCGGGGACAATCTGGTGGAAAACTGTTTTTT,CASRGQSGGKLFF
-,TRBD1,TRBV7-9,TRBJ1-4,TGTGCCAGCAGCCCCCCGGGACAGGGGGTACTGACGGAACTGTTTTTT,CASSPPGQGVLTELFF
-,-,TRBV9,TRBJ1-2,TGTGCCAGCAGCGTAGTCGGGGTGAACTATGGCTACACCTTC,CASSVVGVNYGYTF
-,-,TRBV10-2,TRBJ2-7,TGCGCCGCCCGGTCAGACAGCGGGGAGCAGTACTTC,CAARSDSGEQYF
few,TRBD2,TRBV20-1,TRBJ2-5,TGCAGTGAGACTAGCGGGGGGGCCAAGGAGCAGTACTTC,CSETSGGAKEQYF
-,TRBD2,TRBV7-2,TRBJ2-3,TGTGCCAGCAGCAGACAAGCGGGAGCGTTGGGAGATACGCAGTATTTT,CASSRQAGALGDTQYF
-,-,TRBV29-1,TRBJ2-1,TGCAGCGTTGAGTTGGAAGGCGCCTACAATGAGCAGTTCTTC,CSVELEGAYNEQFF
-,-,TRBV20-1,TRBJ1-2,TGCAGTGCTAATGGTAGAGCAGGGTATTATGGCTACACCTTC,CSANGRAGYYGYTF
few,TRBD1,TRBV10-3,TRBJ2-7,TGTGCCAGCCGACAGGGGAACGAGCAGTACTTC,CASRQGNEQYF
once,-,TRBV20-1,TRBJ2-3,TGCAGTGCTAGCCCCAGGGGGGGAGGGCCATCGGGTAATACGCAGTATTTT,CSASPRGGGPSGNTQYF
few,-,TRBV6-5,TRBJ2-4,TGTGCCACCAAGGCCAAAAACATTCAGTACTTC,CATKAKNIQYF
once,TRBD1,TRBV30,TRBJ2-1,TGTGCCTGGAGTGGGACAGGGGAACGAGAGCAGTTCTTC,CAWSGTGEREQFF
few,-,TRBV20-1,TRBJ1-2,TGCAGTGCTGGACCCCCCGGGAACTATGGCTACACCTTC,CSAGPPGNYGYTF
-,-,TRBV5-6,TRBJ1-2,TGTGCCAGCAGCCTGTGGTCGTCCAACTATGGCTACACCTTC,CASSLWSSNYGYTF
few,-,TRBV20-1,TRBJ2-1,TGCAGTGCTAGGGGGGACAATGAGCAGTTCTTC,CSARGDNEQFF
-,-,TRBV6-1,TRBJ2-6,TGTGCCAGCAGTCCCACCGGGGTTCGGAGAACTGGGGCCAACGTCCTGACTTTC,CASSPTGVRRTGANVLTF
-,-,TRBV3-1,TRBJ1-6,TGTGCCAGCAGCCAAGAGAAGGCCGCAAGCTCCTATAATTCACCCCTCCACTTT,CASSQEKAASSYNSPLHF
-,-,TRBV3-1,TRBJ1-1,TGTGCCAGCAGCCAAGGGACCCAGGGTGAAGCTTTCTTT,CASSQGTQGEAFF
-,TRBD1,TRBV3-1,TRBJ1-1,TGTGCCAGCAGCCCATCCGGGACAGGGGGTTCTGAAGCTTTCTTT,CASSPSGTGGSEAFF
-,-,TRBV10-1,TRBJ1-2,TGCGCCAGCAGTGAGGCTCCTGCTTATGGCTACACCTTC,CASSEAPAYGYTF
-,TRBD2,TRBV4-3,TRBJ2-7,TGCGCCAGCAGCCAAGGACTAGCGAGGTCCTACGAGCAGTACTTC,CASSQGLARSYEQYF
-,TRBD2,TRBV7-8,TRBJ2-1,TGTGCCAGCAGCTTAGGACTAGCGGGAACCCTTGGGTCTGTTGAGCAGTTCTTC,CASSLGLAGTLGSVEQFF
-,-,TRBV6-1,TRBJ2-1,TGTGCCAGCAAAGGAGGGCTCGTCCAAGAGCAGTTCTTC,CASKGGLVQEQFF
-,TRBD2,TRBV29-1,TRBJ2-5,TGCAGCGTTGGGACTAGCAGAGAGACCCAGTACTTC,CSVGTSRETQYF
few,-,TRBV6-1,TRBJ2-1,TGTGCCAGCGGGTTAGCGGTTAGCTCCTACAATGAGCAGTTCTTC,CASGLAVSSYNEQFF
-,TRBD2,TRBV7-2,TRBJ2-4,TGTGCCAGCAGCTTAGGGCCGGCGGGGGGCGGAAACATTCAGTACTTC,CASSLGPAGGGNIQYF
-,TRBD2,TRBV28,TRBJ2-7,TGTGCCACCTCACTCGAAGGACTAGCGGGACGTGTATACGAGCAGTACTTC,CATSLEGLAGRVYEQYF
many,-,TRBV7-9,TRBJ2-5,TGTGCCAGCAGCTTAGCTTTTGGGGAGACCCAGTACTTC,CASSLAFGETQYF
-,-,TRBV2,TRBJ2-1,TGTGCCAGCAGTGTGGGTGGAGTCGTGGATGAGCAGTTCTTC,CASSVGGVVDEQFF
few,-,TRBV4-2,TRBJ2-1,TGTGCCAGCAGCCAAGTTTCGCGAGGGCCTGAAGCCTACAATGAGCAGTTCTTC,CASSQVSRGPEAYNEQFF
-,TRBD2,TRBV3-1,TRBJ2-5,TGTGCCAGCAGCCAGGGGGGGTACCAAGAGACCCAGTACTTC,CASSQGGYQETQYF
few,TRBD1,TRBV25-1,TRBJ1-1,TGTGCCAGCAGTGAACGGACAGGGTCCGCCCCTGAAGCTTTCTTT,CASSERTGSAPEAFF
-,-,TRBV5-1,TRBJ1-2,TGCGCCAGCAGCGTACAAGGGGACCATGGCTACACCTTC,CASSVQGDHGYTF